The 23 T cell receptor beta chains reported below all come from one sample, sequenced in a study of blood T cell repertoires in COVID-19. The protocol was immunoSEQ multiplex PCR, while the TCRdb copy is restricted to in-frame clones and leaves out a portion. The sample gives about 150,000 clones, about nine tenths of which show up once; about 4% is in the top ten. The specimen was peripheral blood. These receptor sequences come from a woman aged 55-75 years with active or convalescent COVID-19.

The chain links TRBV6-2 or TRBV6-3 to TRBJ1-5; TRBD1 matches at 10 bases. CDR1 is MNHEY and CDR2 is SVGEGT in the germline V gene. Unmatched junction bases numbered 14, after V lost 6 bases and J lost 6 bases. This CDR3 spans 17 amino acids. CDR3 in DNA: TGTGCCAGCAGCCGTCATCTGGGACAGGGGATCGCTCAGCCCCAGCATTTT. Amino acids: CASSRHLGQGIAQPQHF.

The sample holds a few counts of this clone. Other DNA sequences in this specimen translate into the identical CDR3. CDR3 DNA: TGCGCCAGCAGCTTGCAGGGGCAGACCTACGAGCAGTACTTC. Translating it yields CASSLQGQTYEQYF. The chain couples TRBV5-1 to TRBJ2-7; weak D call: TRBD1 (6 bases). The CDR3 is 14 residues long. From germline, CDR1 is SGHRS and CDR2 YFSETQ. Trimming stripped 1 base from V and 2 bases from J, with 10 bases between.

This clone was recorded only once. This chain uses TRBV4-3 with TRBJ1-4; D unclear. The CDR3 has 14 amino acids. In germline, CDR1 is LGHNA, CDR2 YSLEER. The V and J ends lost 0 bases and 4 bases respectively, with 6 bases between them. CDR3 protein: CASSQDPFNEKLFF. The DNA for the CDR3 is TGCGCCAGCAGCCAAGATCCATTTAATGAAAAACTGTTTTTT.

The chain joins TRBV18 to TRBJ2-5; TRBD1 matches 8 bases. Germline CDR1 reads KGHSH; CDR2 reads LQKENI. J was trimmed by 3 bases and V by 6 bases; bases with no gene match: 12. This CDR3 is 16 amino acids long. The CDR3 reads CASSRLEADREETQYF. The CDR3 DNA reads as TGTGCCAGCTCCCGACTCGAAGCGGACAGGGAAGAGACCCAGTACTTC.

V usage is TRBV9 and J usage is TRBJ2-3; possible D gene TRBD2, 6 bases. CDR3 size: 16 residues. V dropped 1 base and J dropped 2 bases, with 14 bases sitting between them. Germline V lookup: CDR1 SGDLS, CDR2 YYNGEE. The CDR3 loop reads CASSVSSGSYTDTQYF. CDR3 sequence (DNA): TGTGCCAGCAGCGTAAGCAGCGGGTCATACACAGATACGCAGTATTTT.

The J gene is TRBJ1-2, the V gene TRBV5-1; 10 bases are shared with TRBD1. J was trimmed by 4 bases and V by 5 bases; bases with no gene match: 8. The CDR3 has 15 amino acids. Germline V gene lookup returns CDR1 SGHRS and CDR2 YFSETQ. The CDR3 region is CASRMARTGGYGYTF. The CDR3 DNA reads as TGCGCCAGCAGAATGGCCCGGACAGGGGGCTATGGCTACACCTTC.

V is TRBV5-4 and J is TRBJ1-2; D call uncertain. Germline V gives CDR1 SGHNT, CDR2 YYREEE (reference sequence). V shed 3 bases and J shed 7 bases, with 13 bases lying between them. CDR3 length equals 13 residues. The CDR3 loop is CASSSPGGFGYTF. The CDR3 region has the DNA TGTGCCAGCAGCTCGCCGGGTGGATTTGGCTACACCTTC.

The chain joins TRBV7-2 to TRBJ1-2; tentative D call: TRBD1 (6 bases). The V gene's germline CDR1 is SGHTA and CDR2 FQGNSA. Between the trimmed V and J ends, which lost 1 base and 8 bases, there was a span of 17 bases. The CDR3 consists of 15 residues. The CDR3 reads CASSLGRLQGRGYTF. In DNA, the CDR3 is TGTGCCAGCAGCTTAGGACGCCTACAGGGACGGGGCTACACCTTC. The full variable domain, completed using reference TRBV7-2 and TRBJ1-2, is GAGVSQSPSNKVTEKGKDVELRCDPISGHTALYWYRQSLGQGLEFLIYFQGNSAPDKSGLPSDRFSAERTGGSVSTLTIQRTQQEDSAVYLCASSLGRLQGRGYTFGSGTRLTVV.

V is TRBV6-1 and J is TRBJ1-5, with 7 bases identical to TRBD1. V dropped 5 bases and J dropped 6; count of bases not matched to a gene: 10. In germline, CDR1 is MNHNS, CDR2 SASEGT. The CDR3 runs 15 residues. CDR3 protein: CASSSRQGASQPQHF. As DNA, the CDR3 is TGTGCCAGCAGTTCGAGACAGGGCGCGAGTCAGCCCCAGCATTTT.

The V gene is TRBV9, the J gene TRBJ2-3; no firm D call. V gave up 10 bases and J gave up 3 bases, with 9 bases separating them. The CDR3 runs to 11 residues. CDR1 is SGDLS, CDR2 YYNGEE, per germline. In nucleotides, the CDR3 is TGTGCCCCCCGGTGGACAGATACGCAGTATTTT. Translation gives CAPRWTDTQYF. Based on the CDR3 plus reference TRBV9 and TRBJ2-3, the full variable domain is DSGVTQTPKHLITATGQRVTLRCSPRSGDLSVYWYQQSLDQGLQFLIQYYNGEERAKGNILERFSAQQFPDLHSELNLSSLELGDSALYFCAPRWTDTQYFGPGTRLTVL.

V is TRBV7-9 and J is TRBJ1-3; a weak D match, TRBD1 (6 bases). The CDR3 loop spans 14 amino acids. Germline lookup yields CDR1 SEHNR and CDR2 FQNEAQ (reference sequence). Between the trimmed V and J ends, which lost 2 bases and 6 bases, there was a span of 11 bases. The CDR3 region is CASSLNAGENTIYF. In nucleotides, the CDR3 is TGTGCCAGCAGCTTAAACGCAGGGGAAAACACCATATATTTT.

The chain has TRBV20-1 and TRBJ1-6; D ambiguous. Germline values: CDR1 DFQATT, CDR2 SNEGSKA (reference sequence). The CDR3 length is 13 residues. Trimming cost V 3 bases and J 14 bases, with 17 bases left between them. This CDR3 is CSASDSTIGSLHF. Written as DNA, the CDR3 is TGCAGTGCTAGTGATTCAACAATCGGGTCCCTCCACTTT.

In nucleotides, the CDR3 is TGTGCCAGCAGTTCTGCGTATAATTCACCCCTCCACTTT. Its translation is CASSSAYNSPLHF. The chain carries TRBV12-3 or TRBV12-4 and TRBJ1-6, with unresolved D. The length of the CDR3 is 13 residues. The V end was cut by 4 bases, the J end by 4 bases, with 5 bases between.

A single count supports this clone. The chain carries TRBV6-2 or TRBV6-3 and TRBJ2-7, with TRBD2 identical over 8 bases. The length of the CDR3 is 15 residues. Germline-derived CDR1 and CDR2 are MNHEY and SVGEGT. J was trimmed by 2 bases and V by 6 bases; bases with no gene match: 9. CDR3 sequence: CASSPVERGTYEQYF. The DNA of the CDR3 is TGTGCCAGCAGCCCCGTGGAGCGGGGGACCTACGAGCAGTACTTC.

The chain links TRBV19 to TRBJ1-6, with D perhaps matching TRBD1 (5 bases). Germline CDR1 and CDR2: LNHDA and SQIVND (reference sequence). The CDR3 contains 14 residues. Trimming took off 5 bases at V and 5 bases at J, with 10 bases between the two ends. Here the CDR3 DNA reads TGTGCCAGTAGTTCCGGGGGAAATAATTCACCCCTCCACTTT. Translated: CASSSGGNNSPLHF.

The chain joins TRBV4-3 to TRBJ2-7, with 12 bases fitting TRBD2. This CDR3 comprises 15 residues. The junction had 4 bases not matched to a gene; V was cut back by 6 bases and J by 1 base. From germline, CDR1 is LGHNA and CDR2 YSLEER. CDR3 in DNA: TGCGCCAGCAGTTCCGGACTAGCGGGGTCCTACGAGCAGTACTTC. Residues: CASSSGLAGSYEQYF.

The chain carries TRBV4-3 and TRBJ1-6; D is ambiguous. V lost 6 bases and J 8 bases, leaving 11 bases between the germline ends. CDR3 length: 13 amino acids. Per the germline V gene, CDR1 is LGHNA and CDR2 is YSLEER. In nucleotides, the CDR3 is TGCGCCAGCAGTGGCGGGAGGCATTCACCCCTCCACTTT. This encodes CASSGGRHSPLHF.

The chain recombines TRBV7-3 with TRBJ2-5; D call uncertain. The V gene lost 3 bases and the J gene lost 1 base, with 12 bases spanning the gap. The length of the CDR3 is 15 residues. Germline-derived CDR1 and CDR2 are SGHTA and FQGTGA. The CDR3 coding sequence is TGTGCCAGCAGCTTGGGCTTGGGCCCCCAAGAGACCCAGTACTTC. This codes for CASSLGLGPQETQYF.

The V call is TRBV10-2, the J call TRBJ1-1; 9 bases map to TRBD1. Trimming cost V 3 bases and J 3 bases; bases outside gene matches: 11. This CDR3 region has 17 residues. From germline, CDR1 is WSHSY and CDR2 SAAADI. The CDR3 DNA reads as TGCGCCAGCAGTGACCGTCCCGGGACAGGGTCGGACACTGAAGCTTTCTTT. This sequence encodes CASSDRPGTGSDTEAFF.

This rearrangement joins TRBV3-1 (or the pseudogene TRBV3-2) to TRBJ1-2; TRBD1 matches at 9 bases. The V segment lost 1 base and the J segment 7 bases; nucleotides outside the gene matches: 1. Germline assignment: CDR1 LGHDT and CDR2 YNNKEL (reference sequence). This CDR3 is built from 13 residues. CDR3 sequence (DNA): TGTGCCAGCAGCCAAGTGGGACAGGGTGGCTACACCTTC. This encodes CASSQVGQGGYTF.

CDR3 region: CASSQDRQVIEKLFF. CDR3 coding DNA: TGCGCCAGCAGCCAAGATCGGCAGGTCATAGAAAAACTGTTTTTT. The chain joins TRBV4-3 to TRBJ1-4; no firm D call. With 0 bases removed from V and 8 bases from J, the gap between germline ends came to 13 bases. Germline assignment: CDR1 LGHNA and CDR2 YSLEER. CDR3 length: 15 amino acids.

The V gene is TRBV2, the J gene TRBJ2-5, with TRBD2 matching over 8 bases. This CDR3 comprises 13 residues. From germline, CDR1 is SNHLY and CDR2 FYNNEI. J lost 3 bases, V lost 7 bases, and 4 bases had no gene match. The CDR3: CASTGTSEETQYF. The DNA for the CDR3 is TGTGCCAGCACTGGGACTAGTGAAGAGACCCAGTACTTC.

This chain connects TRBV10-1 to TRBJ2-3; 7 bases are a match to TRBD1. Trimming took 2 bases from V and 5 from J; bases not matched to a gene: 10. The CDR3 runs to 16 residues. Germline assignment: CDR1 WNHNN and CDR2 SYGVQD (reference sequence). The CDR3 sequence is CASSEEGTGEVDTQYF. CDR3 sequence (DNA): TGCGCCAGCAGTGAGGAAGGAACAGGGGAAGTAGATACGCAGTATTTT.